The 17 T cell receptor beta chains listed next were all sequenced from one sample in a study of shared clonotypes between healthy human individuals. Profiled with immunoSEQ multiplex PCR; TCRdb holds only in-frame clones, not every one. The data contain about 2.4 million clones, approximately 93% of them singletons. Sequenced sample: naive CD4+ T cells from PBMCs. Subset: CD45RA+ positively selected. The receptor source for this set is a man aged 18 to 29 in good health. Some clones in this sample may be carry-over from other donors' samples.

The rearrangement links TRBV7-9 to TRBJ2-5, with a tentative D call TRBD1 (5 bases). With 3 bases removed from V and 5 bases from J, the gap between germline ends came to 16 bases. Looked up from germline, CDR1 is SEHNR and CDR2 is FQNEAQ (reference sequence). The CDR3 consists of 15 residues. The CDR3: CASSLGQVREETQYF. CDR3 coding DNA: TGTGCCAGCAGCTTGGGGCAGGTGAGAGAGGAGACCCAGTACTTC.

CDR3 region: CASSLRVESTQYF. DNA of the CDR3: TGTGCCAGCAGCCTCAGGGTTGAGAGTACCCAGTACTTC. V gene TRBV7-3 combines with J gene TRBJ2-5, with D perhaps TRBD1 (5 bases). V was pared by 5 bases and J by 8 bases, with 15 bases between. The CDR3 is 13 residues long. Per the germline V gene, CDR1 is SGHTA and CDR2 is FQGTGA. Together with reference TRBV7-3 and TRBJ2-5, the CDR3 gives the full variable domain: GAGVSQTPSNKVTEKGKYVELRCDPISGHTALYWYRQSLGQGPEFLIYFQGTGAADDSGLPNDRFFAVRPEGSVSTLKIQRTERGDSAVYLCASSLRVESTQYFGPGTRLLVL.

This clone appeared a single time. V is TRBV9 and J is TRBJ2-1, with TRBD1 matching 7 bases. Germline V CDR1 and CDR2: SGDLS, YYNGEE. The CDR3 runs to 14 residues. The junction had 8 bases not matched to a gene; V was cut back by 3 bases and J by 8 bases. For the CDR3, the DNA is TGTGCCAGCAGCGCCCTGGGACAGACCTATGAGCAGTTCTTC. It is translated as CASSALGQTYEQFF.

V is TRBV10-3 and J is TRBJ1-4; D might be TRBD1 (6 bases). The CDR3 is 14 amino acids. Trimming left V 3 bases short and J 6 bases short, with 11 bases between. From germline, CDR1 is ENHRY and CDR2 SYGVKD. As DNA, the CDR3 is TGTGCCATCAGTGACGGGGGGCGCTATGAAAAACTGTTTTTT. Translation: CAISDGGRYEKLFF.

On this clone: The same CDR3 also results from other DNA sequences found in this sample. The rearrangement links TRBV28 to TRBJ2-7; no firm D call. The V end was cut by 8 bases, the J end by 0 bases, with 5 bases between. Germline loops: CDR1 MDHEN, CDR2 SYDVKM. This CDR3 region has 11 residues. The CDR3 sequence: CASAISYEQYF. The CDR3 region has the DNA TGTGCCAGCGCCATCTCCTACGAGCAGTACTTC.

The chain is built from TRBV27 and TRBJ2-7; TRBD1 matches at 8 bases. Germline V gene data show CDR1 as MNHEY and CDR2 as SMNVEV (reference sequence). The V segment lost 6 bases and the J segment 5 bases; nucleotides outside the gene matches: 9. The CDR3 covers 14 residues. This chain's CDR3 is CASRLSPTGDEQYF. The DNA for the CDR3 is TGTGCCAGCAGGCTGTCTCCGACAGGGGACGAGCAGTACTTC.

This clone is a singleton in its sample. The genes are TRBV28 and TRBJ1-6; D gene unclear. The CDR3 is 20 residues long. Trimming took off 5 bases at V and 4 bases at J, with 27 bases between the two ends. Germline V gene data show CDR1 as MDHEN and CDR2 as SYDVKM. The CDR3 DNA is TGTGCCAGCAGTGGTTTTCCCCCCCTTTCGTCCCGTACTTATAATTCACCCCTCCACTTT. Its protein product is CASSGFPPLSSRTYNSPLHF.

This clone was counted a single time. The chain is built from TRBV5-1 and TRBJ1-1, with D unresolved. The V end was cut by 6 bases, the J end by 6 bases, with 18 bases between. The germline V gene has CDR1 SGHRS and CDR2 YFSETQ. This CDR3 region has 14 residues. CDR3 DNA: TGCGCCAGCACTATGTCCGGCGCGGGCGCTGAAGCTTTCTTT. Protein: CASTMSGAGAEAFF.

Worth noting for this clone: Other nucleotide sequences from this sample produce the same CDR3. The chain combines TRBV6-1 with TRBJ1-1; weak D call: TRBD1 (5 bases). The CDR3 runs 12 residues. Germline CDR1 MNHNS, CDR2 SASEGT. V was clipped by 5 bases and J by 3 bases, with 7 bases between them. The CDR3 loop reads CASSRGDTEAFF. Written as DNA, the CDR3 is TGTGCCAGCAGTCGGGGGGACACTGAAGCTTTCTTT.

The chain is built from TRBV30 and TRBJ1-3; no clear D gene. Trimming pared 3 bases from V and 8 bases from J, leaving 14 bases between. This CDR3 is 13 amino acids long. Germline CDR1 is GTSNPN and CDR2 is SVGIG (reference sequence). CDR3 DNA sequence: TGTGCCTGGAGCGGGCAGATCATGGACACCATATATTTT. Translation gives CAWSGQIMDTIYF.

This chain connects TRBV11-3 to TRBJ1-5, with D perhaps matching TRBD1 (6 bases). V lost 5 bases and J 3 bases, leaving 14 bases between the germline ends. Germline V gene sequence: CDR1 SGHNT, CDR2 YENEEA. The CDR3 runs 15 residues. The CDR3 DNA reads TGTGCCAGCAGCGGCCGGGGGGCCCCCAATCAGCCCCAGCATTTT. Translating gives CASSGRGAPNQPQHF.

V is TRBV5-6 and J is TRBJ1-2, with D unresolved. Germline V gene data show CDR1 as SGHDT and CDR2 as YYEEEE. There are 13 residues in the CDR3. Trimming removed 0 bases from V and 7 bases from J, with 10 bases in between. The CDR3: CASSLGLGFGYTF. The CDR3 nucleotides read TGTGCCAGCAGCTTGGGGCTCGGCTTTGGCTACACCTTC. The full variable domain, completed using reference TRBV5-6 and TRBJ1-2, is DAGVTQSPTHLIKTRGQQVTLRCSPKSGHDTVSWYQQALGQGPQFIFQYYEEEERQRGNFPDRFSGHQFPNYSSELNVNALLLGDSALYLCASSLGLGFGYTFGSGTRLTVV.

This chain joins TRBV9 and TRBJ2-2; D call uncertain. The CDR3 loop spans 11 amino acids. Deletions cut 4 bases from V and 7 bases from J, with 5 bases between. Germline V gene sequence: CDR1 SGDLS, CDR2 YYNGEE. This chain's CDR3 is CASSRYGELFF. The CDR3 bases are TGTGCCAGCAGCCGGTACGGGGAGCTGTTTTTT.

In DNA, the CDR3 is TGCGCCAGCAGCTCAGGTTATCTAGCGGGAGGGTACTCTGGGGCCAACGTCCTGACTTTC. It codes for CASSSGYLAGGYSGANVLTF. V usage is TRBV5-1 and J usage is TRBJ2-6, with 12 bases that match TRBD2. This CDR3 comprises 20 residues. V lost 3 bases to trimming and J lost 0 bases; unmatched junction nucleotides: 10. The germline V gene encodes CDR1 SGHRS and CDR2 YFSETQ.

This clone was detected only once. The chain is built from TRBV28 and TRBJ2-1; 14 nucleotides agree with TRBD2. Germline V gene data show CDR1 as MDHEN and CDR2 as SYDVKM. V gave up 4 bases and J gave up 1 base; unmatched junction bases: 6. The CDR3 is made up of 18 amino acids. The CDR3 nucleotides read TGTGCCAGCAGTTCCCTGACTAGCGGGAGGGGATCCTACAATGAGCAGTTCTTC. It is translated as CASSSLTSGRGSYNEQFF.

The chain couples TRBV21-1 to TRBJ2-1; the table calls TRBD1, which could not be checked here. TRBV21-1 represents a pseudogene. The length of the CDR3 is 12 residues. DNA of the CDR3: TGTGCCAGAAGGGGTGCAACAACTGAGCAGTTCTTC. Its protein is CARRGATTEQFF.

The chain recombines TRBV5-1 with TRBJ1-1, with 10 bases identical to TRBD1. The CDR3 is made up of 14 amino acids. CDR1 is SGHRS and CDR2 is YFSETQ in the germline V gene. Trimming cost V 4 bases and J 11 bases; bases outside gene matches: 11. In DNA form, the CDR3 reads TGCGCCAGCAGCCTGGGGACAGGGGAAAGGAGGGCTTTCTTT. This codes for CASSLGTGERRAFF.